Listed below are T cell receptor beta chains from one sample, sequenced in a study of graft-versus-host responses after intestinal transplantation. What these receptors recognize is not known. Here immunoSEQ multiplex PCR was the method, and the copy in TCRdb shows in-frame clones only, minus some. Of 100,000 to 110,000 clones listed, roughly 87% were seen once; the top ten hold over 0.95%. The sample here was unstimulated CD4+ T cells sorted from spleen or lymph node cells, taken before transplant. The receptors originated from a human donor who was the organ donor for an intestinal transplant. CDR3s include the opening cysteine and the closing phenylalanine or tryptophan. Clone size appears in some rows only: once, few, many, or a class for an expanded clone.

TRBJ2-4	TRBV11-2	NA	CASGLSSGAKNIQYF
TRBJ1-4	TRBV28	NA	CASSPWDRGNEKLFF
TRBJ2-1	TRBV11-3	NA	CASSSGLAGALDEQFF
TRBJ1-2	TRBV5-4	NA	CASSLPGRSDNYGYTF
TRBJ1-2	TRBV4-1	NA	CASSQYSGTAGNYGYTF
TRBJ2-7	TRBV5-5	NA	CASSLGTGVIKYEQYF
TRBJ1-6	TRBV30	NA	CAWGVQGNSPLHF
TRBJ2-5	TRBV7-9	NA	CASGSYILQETQYF
TRBJ1-1	TRBV18	NA	CASSPRQVKNTEAFF
TRBJ1-4	TRBV6-1	few	CASSVQGGEKLFF
TRBJ1-2	TRBV28	few	CAGGDRNYGYTF
TRBJ2-6	TRBV28	once	CASSSPQAPTGANVLTF
TRBJ1-2	TRBV28	NA	CASLRGAGGGYTF
TRBJ1-6	TRBV7-9	NA	CASSLGTPESSPLHF
TRBJ2-7	TRBV19	NA	CASSTGTVPYEQYF
TRBJ2-3	TRBV27	NA	CASSLLSTWGSADTQYF
TRBJ1-5	TRBV10-2	NA	CASSRTGTSNQPQHF
TRBJ2-1	TRBV6-6	NA	CASTRIGTGALNEQFF
TRBJ1-1	TRBV27	NA	CASSLNDQGTEAFF
TRBJ2-3	TRBV10-3	NA	CAISDPRVSTDTQYF
TRBJ1-5	TRBV18	NA	CASSPGGWGQPQHF
TRBJ2-2	TRBV6-4	NA	CASSGGQGTNTGELFF
TRBJ2-2	TRBV11-3	NA	CASSGRTGELFF